A single sample is the source of the 22 T cell receptor beta chains below, sequenced in a study of blood T cell repertoires in COVID-19. Clones were read by immunoSEQ multiplex PCR, and TCRdb kept only the in-frame ones, dropping some. The table has fewer than 80,000 clones, 88% seen once; the top ten hold 7% to 10%. Sequences were obtained from peripheral blood. These receptors originate from a human donor in a cohort sampled during active COVID-19.

The chain links TRBV29-1 to TRBJ1-1; D uncertain. V shed 2 bases and J shed 1 base, with 8 bases lying between them. The CDR3 has 13 amino acids. The germline V gene encodes CDR1 SQVTM and CDR2 ANQGSEA. As DNA, the CDR3 is TGCAGCGTTGAACAAGCGGGGAACACTGAAGCTTTCTTT. Amino acids: CSVEQAGNTEAFF. Supplemented by reference TRBV29-1 and TRBJ1-1, the full variable domain reads SAVISQKPSRDICQRGTSLTIQCQVDSQVTMMFWYRQQPGQSLTLIATANQGSEATYESGFVIDKFPISRPNLTFSTLTVSNMSPEDSSIYLCSVEQAGNTEAFFGQGTRLTVV.

The gene calls are TRBV18 and TRBJ2-1, with a tentative D call TRBD2 (5 bases). Trimming shortened V by 0 bases and J by 7 bases, and 19 bases separated the two germline ends. The CDR3 sequence is 17 residues long. Germline lookup yields CDR1 KGHSH and CDR2 LQKENI. CDR3 loop: CASSPPFTSGSRNEQFF. The CDR3 nucleotides are TGTGCCAGCTCACCACCTTTTACTAGTGGGAGTAGGAATGAGCAGTTCTTC.

The chain links TRBV5-1 to TRBJ1-3; D is unresolved. This CDR3 spans 15 amino acids. V lost 4 bases, J lost 1 base, and 12 bases lay in between. In germline, CDR1 is SGHRS, CDR2 YFSETQ. The DNA for the CDR3 is TGCGCCAGCAGCCCCGCGTCGGGTTCTGGAAACACCATATATTTT. Translation gives CASSPASGSGNTIYF.

This clone was counted a few times. This chain connects TRBV30 to TRBJ1-5; D is unclear. The ends were cut back, 2 bases at V and 5 bases at J, with 10 bases in the middle. CDR1 is GTSNPN and CDR2 is SVGIG in the germline V gene (reference sequence). The CDR3 runs 13 residues. Here the CDR3 reads CAWSMSGDQPQHF. The CDR3, as DNA: TGTGCCTGGAGTATGAGCGGTGATCAGCCCCAGCATTTT.

This clone has a handful of counts. This chain connects TRBV9 to TRBJ2-3, with 14 positions matching TRBD2. V was clipped by 1 base and J by 0 bases; unmatched bases: 10. The CDR3 contains 20 residues. The germline gives CDR1 SGDLS, CDR2 YYNGEE. The CDR3 is CASSVRGGTSGGGSTDTQYF. The CDR3 DNA follows: TGTGCCAGCAGCGTAAGAGGAGGGACTAGCGGGGGCGGAAGCACAGATACGCAGTATTTT. The full variable domain, rest sourced from reference TRBV9 and TRBJ2-3, is DSGVTQTPKHLITATGQRVTLRCSPRSGDLSVYWYQQSLDQGLQFLIQYYNGEERAKGNILERFSAQQFPDLHSELNLSSLELGDSALYFCASSVRGGTSGGGSTDTQYFGPGTRLTVL.

The V call is TRBV19, the J call TRBJ1-4, with D hard to call. The germline V and J ends were trimmed by 3 bases and 0 bases, with 11 bases remaining between them. Germline V gene sequence: CDR1 LNHDA, CDR2 SQIVND (reference sequence). This CDR3 comprises 16 residues. CDR3 nucleotides: TGTGCCAGTAGTATGGGCCAAGTTGCAACTAATGAAAAACTGTTTTTT. Its translation is CASSMGQVATNEKLFF. The whole variable domain, remainder taken from reference TRBV19 and TRBJ1-4, is DGGITQSPKYLFRKEGQNVTLSCEQNLNHDAMYWYRQDPGQGLRLIYYSQIVNDFQKGDIAEGYSVSREKKESFPLTVTSAQKNPTAFYLCASSMGQVATNEKLFFGSGTQLSVL.

This chain connects TRBV11-2 to TRBJ1-1, with a possible D match to TRBD1 (6 bases). The CDR3 runs to 15 residues. V lost 2 bases and J lost 3, with 13 bases in between. CDR1 SGHAT and CDR2 FQNNGV come from the germline V gene. The CDR3 DNA sequence: TGTGCCAGCAGCTTAACCGGGACATCGGACACTGAAGCTTTCTTT. Translation: CASSLTGTSDTEAFF.

This chain links TRBV18 with TRBJ1-5; weak D call: TRBD1 (6 bases). The CDR3 loop spans 14 amino acids. The germline V and J ends were trimmed by 2 bases and 6 bases, with 11 bases remaining between them. The germline V gene has CDR1 KGHSH and CDR2 LQKENI. Here the CDR3 reads CASSPGRDIQPQHF. The CDR3 nucleotides are TGTGCCAGCTCACCAGGCAGGGACATTCAGCCCCAGCATTTT.

As DNA, the CDR3 is TGTGCTAGTGGTTTGGTACTCCAGGTCTGGGGCGATAGTGTGGAAAAACTGTTTTTT. It codes for CASGLVLQVWGDSVEKLFF. The chain couples TRBV12-5 to TRBJ1-4; tentative D call: TRBD1 (5 bases). The CDR3 extends over 19 amino acids. Germline lookup yields CDR1 LGHNT and CDR2 FRNRAP. V lost 0 bases and J 8 bases, leaving 25 bases between the germline ends.

This rearrangement joins TRBV7-9 to TRBJ1-1; 7 nucleotides match TRBD1. Per the germline V gene, CDR1 is SEHNR and CDR2 is FQNEAQ (reference sequence). This CDR3 is built from 16 residues. With 5 bases clipped from V and 3 bases from J, the junction kept 12 bases outside the gene matches. The CDR3 loop reads CASSPPGQIRDTEAFF. The CDR3 DNA follows: TGTGCCAGCAGCCCACCGGGACAGATCAGAGACACTGAAGCTTTCTTT.

The chain employs TRBV7-9 and TRBJ1-2; 8 nucleotides agree with TRBD1. There are 14 residues in the CDR3. V gave up 2 bases and J gave up 8 bases; unmatched junction bases: 7. Germline CDR1 reads SEHNR; CDR2 reads FQNEAQ (reference sequence). CDR3 nucleotides: TGTGCCAGCAGCTTAAGGGGCAGGGGGCAAGGCTACACCTTC. Amino acids: CASSLRGRGQGYTF. The variable domain in full, completed from reference TRBV7-9 and TRBJ1-2, reads DTGVSQNPRHKITKRGQNVTFRCDPISEHNRLYWYRQTLGQGPEFLTYFQNEAQLEKSRLLSDRFSAERPKGSFSTLEIQRTEQGDSAMYLCASSLRGRGQGYTFGSGTRLTVV.

The chain links TRBV6-1 to TRBJ2-5; 7 bases fit TRBD1. This CDR3 has 15 residues. CDR1 MNHNS and CDR2 SASEGT come from the germline V gene. V gave up 2 bases and J gave up 5 bases; unmatched junction bases: 8. The CDR3 sequence is CASSEQTGSWETQYF. For the CDR3, the DNA is TGTGCCAGCAGTGAACAGACAGGGTCGTGGGAGACCCAGTACTTC.

Here the CDR3 DNA reads TGCGCCAGCAGCCAAGTTTCATCCGGAGCAGATACGCAGTATTTT. The encoded protein is CASSQVSSGADTQYF. The chain employs TRBV4-1 and TRBJ2-3; D not resolved. V gave up 1 base and J gave up 4 bases, with 12 bases separating them. This CDR3 is built from 15 residues. From germline, CDR1 is MGHRA and CDR2 YSYEKL.

The chain uses TRBV7-2 and TRBJ2-3; 10 positions agree with TRBD2. After removal of 4 bases from V and 5 bases from J, the junction contained 9 bases not matched to a gene. Looked up from germline, CDR1 is SGHTA and CDR2 is FQGNSA. The CDR3 covers 16 residues. CDR3 loop: CASSSSLAGVLDTQYF. In DNA form, the CDR3 reads TGTGCCAGCAGCTCCTCTCTAGCGGGAGTTCTAGATACGCAGTATTTT.

The chain couples TRBV2 to TRBJ2-1; D is possibly TRBD1 (6 bases). Trimming took 6 bases from V and 0 from J, leaving 12 bases between them. The CDR3 consists of 15 residues. CDR1 SNHLY and CDR2 FYNNEI come from the germline V gene. In nucleotides, the CDR3 is TGTGCCAGCAGGACAGACAGGAGCTCCTACAATGAGCAGTTCTTC. It encodes CASRTDRSSYNEQFF.

The CDR3 sequence is CASTLTGGLGTEAFF. In nucleotides, the CDR3 is TGTGCCAGCACCCTGACAGGGGGTTTGGGCACTGAAGCTTTCTTT. The V gene is TRBV7-9, the J gene TRBJ1-1; 9 nucleotides agree with TRBD1. J lost 4 bases, V lost 7 bases, and 10 bases had no gene match. Germline V gives CDR1 SEHNR, CDR2 FQNEAQ (reference sequence). The CDR3 contains 15 residues.

The gene calls are TRBV7-6 and TRBJ2-2; TRBD1 agrees at 8 bases. With V trimmed by 2 bases and J by 6 bases, 2 bases remained unmatched. CDR3 size: 14 residues. Germline CDR1 is SGHVS and CDR2 is FNYEAQ. The chain's CDR3 is CASSLRTGSGELFF. The CDR3 DNA reads as TGTGCCAGCAGCTTAAGGACAGGGTCCGGGGAGCTGTTTTTT.

This chain uses TRBV5-1 with TRBJ1-2; D unclear. The CDR3 spans 15 residues. Germline V gene sequence: CDR1 SGHRS, CDR2 YFSETQ. V lost 0 bases and J 2 bases, leaving 11 bases between the germline ends. This CDR3 reads CASSLERAVNYGYTF. CDR3 DNA sequence: TGCGCCAGCAGCTTGGAGAGGGCAGTAAACTATGGCTACACCTTC.

The chain is built from TRBV27 and TRBJ2-7; 7 bases agree with TRBD2. V dropped 7 bases and J dropped 7; count of bases not matched to a gene: 16. Looked up from germline, CDR1 is MNHEY and CDR2 is SMNVEV (reference sequence). The CDR3 sequence is 15 residues long. The CDR3: CASKSGGAGEREQYF. CDR3 nucleotide sequence: TGTGCCAGCAAAAGTGGAGGGGCGGGAGAAAGGGAGCAGTACTTC.

The chain uses TRBV27 and TRBJ2-7; 9 bases line up with TRBD1. Germline lookup yields CDR1 MNHEY and CDR2 SMNVEV (reference sequence). The CDR3 spans 16 residues. Trimming removed 0 bases from V and 2 bases from J; junction bases left unmatched: 5. CDR3 residues: CASSLSGTGSTYEQYF. In DNA, the CDR3 is TGTGCCAGCAGTTTATCGGGGACAGGGTCAACCTACGAGCAGTACTTC.

The chain is built from TRBV6-5 and TRBJ2-2, with TRBD2 identical over 9 bases. The J segment lost 5 bases and the V segment lost 6 bases, leaving 7 bases of the junction unmatched. The CDR3 contains 15 residues. CDR1 is MNHEY and CDR2 is SVGAGI in the germline V gene. The CDR3 DNA reads as TGTGCCAGCAGCCATAGCGGGGGAGATACCGGGGAGCTGTTTTTT. Protein sequence: CASSHSGGDTGELFF.

The J gene is TRBJ2-1, the V gene TRBV28, with a tentative D call TRBD2 (5 bases). This CDR3 spans 14 amino acids. Germline CDR1 is MDHEN and CDR2 is SYDVKM. Trimming removed 2 bases from V and 9 bases from J, with 14 bases in between. The DNA for the CDR3 is TGTGCCAGCAGTTTAGTGGGAGTTGAGGGTGAGCAGTTCTTC. Translating gives CASSLVGVEGEQFF.